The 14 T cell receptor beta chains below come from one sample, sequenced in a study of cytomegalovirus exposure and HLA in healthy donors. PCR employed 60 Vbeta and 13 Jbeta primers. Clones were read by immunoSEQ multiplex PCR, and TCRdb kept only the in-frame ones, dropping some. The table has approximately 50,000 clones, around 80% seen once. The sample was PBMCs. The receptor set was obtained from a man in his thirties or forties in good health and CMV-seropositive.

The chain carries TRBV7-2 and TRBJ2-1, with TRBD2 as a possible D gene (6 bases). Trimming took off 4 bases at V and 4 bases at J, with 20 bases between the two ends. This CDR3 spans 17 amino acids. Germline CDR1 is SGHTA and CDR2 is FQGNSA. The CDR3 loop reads CASSSHIHGGPYNEQFF. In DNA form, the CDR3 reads TGTGCCAGCAGCTCCCATATTCACGGGGGACCGTACAATGAGCAGTTCTTC.

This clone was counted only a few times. This chain's CDR3 is CASSYPLTGGNSPLHF. Written as DNA, the CDR3 is TGTGCCAGCAGTTATCCACTGACAGGGGGAAATTCACCCCTCCACTTT. This chain connects TRBV6-5 to TRBJ1-6, with TRBD1 matching 9 bases. Trimming cost V 3 bases and J 7 bases; bases outside gene matches: 7. This CDR3 spans 16 amino acids. Germline CDR1 reads MNHEY; CDR2 reads SVGAGI.

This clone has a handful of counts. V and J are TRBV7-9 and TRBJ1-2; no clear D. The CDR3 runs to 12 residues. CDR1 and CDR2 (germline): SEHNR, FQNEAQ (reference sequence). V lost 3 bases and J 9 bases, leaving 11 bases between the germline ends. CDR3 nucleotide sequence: TGTGCCAGCAGCTTTCAAGGGAGAAGCTACACCTTC. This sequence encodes CASSFQGRSYTF.

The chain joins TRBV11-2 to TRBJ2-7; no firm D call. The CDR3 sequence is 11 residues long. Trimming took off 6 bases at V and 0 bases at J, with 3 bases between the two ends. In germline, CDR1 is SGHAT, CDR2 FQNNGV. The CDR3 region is CASRYSYEQYF. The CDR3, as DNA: TGTGCCAGCAGGTACTCCTACGAGCAGTACTTC.

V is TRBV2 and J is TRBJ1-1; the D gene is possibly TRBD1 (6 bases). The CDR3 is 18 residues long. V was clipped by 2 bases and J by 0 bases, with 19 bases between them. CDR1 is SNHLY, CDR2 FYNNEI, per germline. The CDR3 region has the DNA TGTGCCAGCAGTGAACCCCCAACATTACAGGGACTGAACACTGAAGCTTTCTTT. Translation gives CASSEPPTLQGLNTEAFF.

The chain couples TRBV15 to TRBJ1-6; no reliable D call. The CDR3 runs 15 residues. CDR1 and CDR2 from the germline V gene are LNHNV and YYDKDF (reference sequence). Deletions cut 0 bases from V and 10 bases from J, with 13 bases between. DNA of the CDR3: TGTGCCACCAGCAGAGAGCGGGGTCTCGGCTCACCCCTCCACTTT. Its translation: CATSRERGLGSPLHF.

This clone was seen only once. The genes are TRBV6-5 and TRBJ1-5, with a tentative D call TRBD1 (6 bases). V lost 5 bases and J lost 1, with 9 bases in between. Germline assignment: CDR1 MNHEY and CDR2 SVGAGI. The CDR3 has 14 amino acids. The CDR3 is CASSPRGSNQPQHF. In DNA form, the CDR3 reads TGTGCCAGCAGTCCCAGGGGAAGCAATCAGCCCCAGCATTTT.

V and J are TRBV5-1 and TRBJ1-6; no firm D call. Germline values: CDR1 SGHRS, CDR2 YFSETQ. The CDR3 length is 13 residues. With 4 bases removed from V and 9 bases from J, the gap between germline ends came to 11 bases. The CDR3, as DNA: TGCGCCAGCAGCCTCCTAGAGATTTCACCCCTCCACTTT. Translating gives CASSLLEISPLHF.

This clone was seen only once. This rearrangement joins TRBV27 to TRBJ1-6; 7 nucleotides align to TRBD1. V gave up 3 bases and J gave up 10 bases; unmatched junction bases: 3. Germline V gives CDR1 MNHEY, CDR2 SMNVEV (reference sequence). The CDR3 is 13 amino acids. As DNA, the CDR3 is TGTGCCAGCAGTTTCGACAGGGTCTCACCCCTCCACTTT. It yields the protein CASSFDRVSPLHF.

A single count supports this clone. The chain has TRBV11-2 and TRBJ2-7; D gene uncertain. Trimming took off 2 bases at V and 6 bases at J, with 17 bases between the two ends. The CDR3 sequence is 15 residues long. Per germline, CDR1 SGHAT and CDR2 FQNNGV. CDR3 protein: CASSLQLTDPGEQYF. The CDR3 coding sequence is TGTGCCAGCAGCTTACAGCTTACAGACCCTGGCGAGCAGTACTTC.

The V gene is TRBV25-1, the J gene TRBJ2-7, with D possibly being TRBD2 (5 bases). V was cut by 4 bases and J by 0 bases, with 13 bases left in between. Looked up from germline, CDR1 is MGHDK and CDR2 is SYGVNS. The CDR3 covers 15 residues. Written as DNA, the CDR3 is TGTGCCAGCAGTGTAGGCTTAGCGATCTCCTACGAGCAGTACTTC. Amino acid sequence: CASSVGLAISYEQYF.

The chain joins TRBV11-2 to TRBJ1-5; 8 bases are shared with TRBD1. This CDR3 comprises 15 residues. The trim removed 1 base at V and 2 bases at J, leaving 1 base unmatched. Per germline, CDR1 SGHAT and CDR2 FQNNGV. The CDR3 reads CASSLGGQGNQPQHF. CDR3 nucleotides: TGTGCCAGCAGCTTAGGGGGACAGGGCAATCAGCCCCAGCATTTT.

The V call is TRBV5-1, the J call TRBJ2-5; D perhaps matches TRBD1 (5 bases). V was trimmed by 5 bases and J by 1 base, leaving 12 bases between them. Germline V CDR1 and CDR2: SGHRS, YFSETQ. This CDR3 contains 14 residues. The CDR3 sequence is CASRRQNLQETQYF. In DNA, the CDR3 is TGCGCCAGCAGGCGACAGAACCTCCAAGAGACCCAGTACTTC.

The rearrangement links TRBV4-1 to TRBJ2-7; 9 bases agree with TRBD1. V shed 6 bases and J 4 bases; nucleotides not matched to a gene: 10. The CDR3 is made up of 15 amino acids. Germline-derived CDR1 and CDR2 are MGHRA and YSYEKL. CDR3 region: CASRGQGQETYEQYF. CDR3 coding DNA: TGCGCCAGCAGGGGACAGGGCCAGGAAACTTACGAGCAGTACTTC.